This T cell receptor beta chain was recorded in a study of PD-1 blockade in classical Hodgkin lymphoma. CDR1 is SGHTS and CDR2 is YDEGEE in the germline V gene. Deletions cut 0 bases from V and 7 bases from J, with 16 bases between. This CDR3 has 15 amino acids. A note on this clone: Its antigen is still unknown.

Only in-frame clones appear in the TCRdb table, and some are missing; sequencing was by immunoSEQ multiplex PCR. The sample has under 30,000 clones, 91% seen once. Time point here: newly diagnosed, previously untreated cHL patient sample. The comparison group had newly diagnosed, previously untreated classical Hodgkin lymphoma. Points from the study as a whole: Reported findings placed baseline TCR diversity lower in newly diagnosed patients (compared with healthy donors). The authors have not defined what causes the repertoire differences, possibly disease activity or prior therapy.

J is TRBJ1-1 and V is TRBV5-8; perhaps TRBD1 as D (5 bases). This receptor was obtained from a human donor with classical Hodgkin lymphoma. The sequencing input was peripheral blood mononuclear cells (PBMCs). CDR3 sequence: CASSLGTGATGEAFF. For the CDR3, the DNA is TGTGCCAGCAGCTTGGGAACAGGAGCTACGGGTGAAGCTTTCTTT.